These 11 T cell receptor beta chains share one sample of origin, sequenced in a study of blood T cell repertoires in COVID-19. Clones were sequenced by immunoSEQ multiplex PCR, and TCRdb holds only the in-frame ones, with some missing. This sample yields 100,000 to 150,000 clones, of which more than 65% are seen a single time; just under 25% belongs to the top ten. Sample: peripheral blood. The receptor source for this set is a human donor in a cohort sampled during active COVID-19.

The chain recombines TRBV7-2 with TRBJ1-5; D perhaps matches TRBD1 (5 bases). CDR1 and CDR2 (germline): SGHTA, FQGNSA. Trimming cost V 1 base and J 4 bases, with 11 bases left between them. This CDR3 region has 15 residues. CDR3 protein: CASSLVDSLNQPQHF. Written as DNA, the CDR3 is TGTGCCAGCAGCTTAGTTGACAGTCTAAATCAGCCCCAGCATTTT.

CDR3 protein: CASSYEDRVYGYTF. The CDR3 bases are TGTGCCAGCAGTTACGAGGACAGGGTCTATGGCTACACCTTC. This chain joins TRBV6-2 or TRBV6-3 and TRBJ1-2; TRBD1 aligns across 8 bases. Germline V gives CDR1 MNHEY, CDR2 SVGEGT. V lost 2 bases and J lost 4; bases outside the gene matches: 3. The CDR3 runs to 14 residues.

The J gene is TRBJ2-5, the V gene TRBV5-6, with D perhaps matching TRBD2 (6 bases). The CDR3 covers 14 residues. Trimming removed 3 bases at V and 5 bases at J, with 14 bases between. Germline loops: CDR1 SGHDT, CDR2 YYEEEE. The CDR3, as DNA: TGTGCCAGCAGCTGGGGGGAAGGGCAGGAGACCCAGTACTTC. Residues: CASSWGEGQETQYF. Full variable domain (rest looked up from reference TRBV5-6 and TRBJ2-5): DAGVTQSPTHLIKTRGQQVTLRCSPKSGHDTVSWYQQALGQGPQFIFQYYEEEERQRGNFPDRFSGHQFPNYSSELNVNALLLGDSALYLCASSWGEGQETQYFGPGTRLLVL.

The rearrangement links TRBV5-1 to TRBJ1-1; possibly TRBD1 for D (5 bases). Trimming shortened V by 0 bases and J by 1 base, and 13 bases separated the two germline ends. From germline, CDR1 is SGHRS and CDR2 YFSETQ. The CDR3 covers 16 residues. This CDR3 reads CASSLAPITGNTEAFF. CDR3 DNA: TGCGCCAGCAGCTTGGCACCAATAACAGGGAACACTGAAGCTTTCTTT.

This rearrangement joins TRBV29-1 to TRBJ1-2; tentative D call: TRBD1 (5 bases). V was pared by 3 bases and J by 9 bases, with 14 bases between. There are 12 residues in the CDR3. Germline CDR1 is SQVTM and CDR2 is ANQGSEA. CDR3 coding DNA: TGCAGCGTTGATTCGCAGGGTGGAAGCTACACCTTC. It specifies CSVDSQGGSYTF.

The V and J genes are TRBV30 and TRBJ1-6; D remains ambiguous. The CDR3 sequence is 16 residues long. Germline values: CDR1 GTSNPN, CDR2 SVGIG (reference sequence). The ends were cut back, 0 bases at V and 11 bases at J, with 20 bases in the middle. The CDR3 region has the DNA TGTGCCTGGAGTGTACTAGATCGGGGTACGAGGGCACCCCTCCACTTT. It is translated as CAWSVLDRGTRAPLHF.

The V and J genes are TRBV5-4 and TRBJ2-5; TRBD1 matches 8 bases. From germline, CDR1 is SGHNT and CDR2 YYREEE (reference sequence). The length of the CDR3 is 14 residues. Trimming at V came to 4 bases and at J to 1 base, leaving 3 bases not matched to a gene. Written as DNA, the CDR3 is TGTGCCAGCAGCCGCGGACAGGGCCAAGAGACCCAGTACTTC. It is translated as CASSRGQGQETQYF.

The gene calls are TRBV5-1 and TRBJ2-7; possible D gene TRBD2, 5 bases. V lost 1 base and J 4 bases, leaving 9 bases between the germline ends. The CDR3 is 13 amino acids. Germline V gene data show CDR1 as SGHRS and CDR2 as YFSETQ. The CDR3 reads CASSLPRRYEQYF. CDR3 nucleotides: TGCGCCAGCAGCTTGCCCAGGAGGTACGAGCAGTACTTC. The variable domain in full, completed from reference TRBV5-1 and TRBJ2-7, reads KAGVTQTPRYLIKTRGQQVTLSCSPISGHRSVSWYQQTPGQGLQFLFEYFSETQRNKGNFPGRFSGRQFSNSRSEMNVSTLELGDSALYLCASSLPRRYEQYFGPGTRLTVT.

The CDR3 region is CASSPPGGNTEAFF. DNA of the CDR3: TGTGCCAGCAGCCCCCCGGGGGGGAACACTGAAGCTTTCTTT. V is TRBV6-5 and J is TRBJ1-1; D may be TRBD1 (5 bases). This CDR3 region has 14 residues. CDR1 is MNHEY and CDR2 is SVGAGI in the germline V gene. V lost 6 bases and J 1 base, leaving 12 bases between the germline ends.

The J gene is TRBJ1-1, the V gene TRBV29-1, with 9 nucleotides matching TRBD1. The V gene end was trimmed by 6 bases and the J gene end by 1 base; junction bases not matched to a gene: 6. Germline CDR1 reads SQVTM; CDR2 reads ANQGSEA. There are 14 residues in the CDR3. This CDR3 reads CSVRKTGGNTEAFF. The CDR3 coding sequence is TGCAGCGTAAGAAAGACAGGGGGGAACACTGAAGCTTTCTTT.

CDR3 DNA: TGTGCCAGCAGTCCACAGGGTATTGGCTCAGGGGAGCTGTTTTTT. Its translation: CASSPQGIGSGELFF. The chain carries TRBV2 and TRBJ2-2, with TRBD1 as a possible D gene (6 bases). The length of the CDR3 is 15 residues. Germline values: CDR1 SNHLY, CDR2 FYNNEI. The ends were cut back, 5 bases at V and 8 bases at J, with 18 bases in the middle.